The 23 T cell receptor beta chains in this list originate from one sample, sequenced in a study of beta chain features in type 1 diabetes. Isolated RNA was reverse transcribed in full, so expressed TCRB transcripts were sequenced. Sequencing used immunoSEQ multiplex PCR; TCRdb keeps in-frame clones, though not all of them. The sample lists 680,000 or so clones, roughly 13% occurring once. Findings of the study overall: Within each of all four CD4+ subsets, Type 1 diabetes patients had TCRB CDR3s that were moderately but significantly shorter.

These receptors have no identified antigens. The sample was naive CD4+ T cells from blood. These receptors came from a man aged 18-30 years with type 1 diabetes.

The chain links TRBV11-2 to TRBJ1-2; no clear D. The germline V gene encodes CDR1 SGHAT and CDR2 FQNNGV. V was trimmed by 5 bases and J by 2 bases, leaving 9 bases between them. There are 13 residues in the CDR3. The chain's CDR3 is CASSNGYNYGYTF. The CDR3 bases are TGTGCCAGCAGCAACGGGTACAACTATGGCTACACCTTC.

V usage is TRBV27 and J usage is TRBJ2-1; no definite D call. The CDR3 consists of 15 residues. Trimming removed 5 bases from V and 0 bases from J, with 11 bases in between. The germline V gene has CDR1 MNHEY and CDR2 SMNVEV (reference sequence). The CDR3 sequence: CASSTTTLSYNEQFF. CDR3 bases: TGTGCCAGCAGTACCACAACCCTCTCCTACAATGAGCAGTTCTTC.

The sample holds a few counts of this clone. The V and J genes are TRBV6-1 and TRBJ2-3; D not certain. Trimming left V 2 bases short and J 7 bases short, with 10 bases between. This CDR3 is 13 amino acids long. Germline loops: CDR1 MNHNS, CDR2 SASEGT. The CDR3 nucleotides are TGTGCCAGCAGTGAAAGAGAAAGAAATACGCAGTATTTT. This gives the protein CASSERERNTQYF.

This clone was counted only a few times. The chain employs TRBV7-9 and TRBJ1-2; maybe TRBD1 (5 bases). V was shortened by 0 bases and J by 3 bases, with 5 bases between the two germline ends. The length of the CDR3 is 13 residues. Germline V gene lookup returns CDR1 SEHNR and CDR2 FQNEAQ (reference sequence). CDR3 sequence: CASSLAGDYGYTF. In DNA form, the CDR3 reads TGTGCCAGCAGCTTAGCAGGGGACTATGGCTACACCTTC.

In its sample, this clone was seen a few times. The chain carries TRBV5-1 and TRBJ2-7; 10 nucleotides line up with TRBD1. CDR1 is SGHRS, CDR2 YFSETQ, per germline. CDR3 size: 15 residues. Trimming removed 0 bases from V and 3 bases from J; junction bases left unmatched: 3. The CDR3 DNA reads TGCGCCAGCAGCTTGGCCGGACAGGGGGTCTACGAGCAGTACTTC. Protein: CASSLAGQGVYEQYF.

The chain joins TRBV29-1 to TRBJ1-4, with a tentative D call TRBD1 (6 bases). The CDR3 is 14 residues long. The germline V and J ends were trimmed by 6 bases and 8 bases, with 19 bases remaining between them. Germline V CDR1 and CDR2: SQVTM, ANQGSEA. CDR3: CSVLSTGLGEKLFF. The CDR3 DNA is TGCAGCGTACTCTCGACAGGATTAGGGGAAAAACTGTTTTTT.

In this sample, this clone turned up a few times. The rearrangement uses TRBV19 and TRBJ2-2, with TRBD1 matching over 9 bases. The CDR3 has 14 amino acids. V lost 7 bases, J lost 6 bases, and 6 bases stayed unmatched. Per germline, CDR1 LNHDA and CDR2 SQIVND (reference sequence). CDR3 sequence reads: CASTRQGGAGELFF. The CDR3, as DNA: TGTGCCAGTACCCGACAGGGGGGAGCCGGGGAGCTGTTTTTT.

This clone was seen a few times. V and J are TRBV15 and TRBJ2-3; D remains unclear. This CDR3 is 17 amino acids long. V gave up 5 bases and J gave up 0 bases, with 18 bases separating them. Germline V gene lookup returns CDR1 LNHNV and CDR2 YYDKDF (reference sequence). The CDR3 is CATSPRRGGFSTDTQYF. In DNA form, the CDR3 reads TGTGCCACCAGCCCCCGTCGAGGTGGATTTAGCACAGATACGCAGTATTTT.

This clone was seen more than once but under ten times. The chain uses TRBV27 and TRBJ2-1; D is unresolved. Germline V gene data show CDR1 as MNHEY and CDR2 as SMNVEV (reference sequence). V was clipped by 3 bases and J by 8 bases, with 11 bases between them. The CDR3 is 13 amino acids. CDR3 residues: CASSFRIHYEQFF. The CDR3 DNA reads TGTGCCAGCAGTTTTAGGATACACTATGAGCAGTTCTTC.

This clone was seen only a few times. CDR3 sequence (DNA): TGTGCCAGCTCACCACTGGGGTTATCTCCCTCTGGGGCCAACGTCCTGACTTTC. Its protein is CASSPLGLSPSGANVLTF. The chain employs TRBV18 and TRBJ2-6; D not resolved. V gave up 1 base and J gave up 0 bases, with 13 bases separating them. The CDR3 loop spans 18 amino acids. Germline V gene data show CDR1 as KGHSH and CDR2 as LQKENI.

The chain has TRBV30 and TRBJ1-4, with a possible D match to TRBD1 (5 bases). Looked up from germline, CDR1 is GTSNPN and CDR2 is SVGIG (reference sequence). Trimming removed 3 bases from V and 8 bases from J, with 13 bases in between. This CDR3 is built from 13 residues. CDR3 protein: CAWSGGEGEKLFF. For the CDR3, the DNA is TGTGCCTGGAGCGGGGGGGAAGGCGAAAAACTGTTTTTT.

The V gene is TRBV19, the J gene TRBJ1-2, with D possibly TRBD1 on 6 matching bases. Germline V gene lookup returns CDR1 LNHDA and CDR2 SQIVND (reference sequence). The length of the CDR3 is 13 residues. V was clipped by 7 bases and J by 3 bases, with 12 bases between them. Written as DNA, the CDR3 is TGTGCCAGTACAATCTCAGGGGACTATGGCTACACCTTC. Its translation: CASTISGDYGYTF.

The V and J genes are TRBV20-1 and TRBJ1-1; D is undetermined. The germline V gene encodes CDR1 DFQATT and CDR2 SNEGSKA (reference sequence). This CDR3 is built from 11 residues. The V gene lost 2 bases and the J gene lost 6 bases, with 7 bases spanning the gap. The CDR3 nucleotides read TGCAGTGCTAGATCGCCCGCTGAAGCTTTCTTT. Translated, it gives CSARSPAEAFF.

In this sample, this clone turned up a few times. V gene TRBV28 combines with J gene TRBJ2-6, with D unresolved. The V end was cut by 8 bases, the J end by 0 bases, with 8 bases between. The germline CDR1 and CDR2 sequences are MDHEN and SYDVKM. This CDR3 contains 14 residues. The DNA for the CDR3 is TGTGCCAGCCTTCTCAACTCTGGGGCCAACGTCCTGACTTTC. It encodes CASLLNSGANVLTF.

In its sample, this clone was seen a few times. The V call is TRBV5-4, the J call TRBJ2-3; D possibly corresponds to TRBD2 (5 bases). The CDR3 is 17 residues long. Germline values: CDR1 SGHNT, CDR2 YYREEE (reference sequence). V lost 0 bases, J lost 0 bases, and 14 bases lay in between. This CDR3 reads CASSLDLRGASTDTQYF. In DNA, the CDR3 is TGTGCCAGCAGCTTGGATCTCCGGGGAGCTAGCACAGATACGCAGTATTTT.

This clone has only a few counts. The V and J genes are TRBV7-7 and TRBJ2-7; D perhaps matches TRBD1 (6 bases). The CDR3 runs to 15 residues. In germline, CDR1 is SSHAT, CDR2 FNYEAQ (reference sequence). V was trimmed by 6 bases and J by 0 bases, leaving 15 bases between them. CDR3: CASSPGDLASYEQYF. The CDR3 DNA follows: TGTGCCAGCAGTCCAGGGGATTTGGCCTCCTACGAGCAGTACTTC.

Only a few counts were recorded for this clone. The chain combines TRBV27 with TRBJ2-7, with D uncertain. The CDR3 extends over 14 amino acids. Germline CDR1 reads MNHEY; CDR2 reads SMNVEV (reference sequence). Deletions cut 5 bases from V and 0 bases from J, with 11 bases between. The CDR3 reads CASSDAPNSYEQYF. In DNA form, the CDR3 reads TGTGCCAGCAGTGATGCACCAAACTCCTACGAGCAGTACTTC.

This clone was counted between two and nine times. V gene TRBV6-5 combines with J gene TRBJ2-1; 9 bases align to TRBD2. Per the germline V gene, CDR1 is MNHEY and CDR2 is SVGAGI. V lost 4 bases, J lost 4 bases, and 2 bases stayed unmatched. The CDR3 is made up of 14 amino acids. The CDR3 DNA sequence: TGTGCCAGCAGTTCTAGCGGGGAGTACAATGAGCAGTTCTTC. It codes for CASSSSGEYNEQFF.

This clone was counted only a few times. The chain links TRBV7-2 to TRBJ1-2, with a weak D call TRBD1 (6 bases). Germline-derived CDR1 and CDR2 are SGHTA and FQGNSA. The CDR3 consists of 14 residues. Trimming removed 4 bases at V and 7 bases at J, with 16 bases between. Written as DNA, the CDR3 is TGTGCCAGCAGCTCCGCTGGGGGGGCGGGTGGCTACACCTTC. Amino acid sequence: CASSSAGGAGGYTF.

In its sample, this clone was seen a few times. The V and J genes are TRBV6-5 and TRBJ2-7; 8 bases agree with TRBD1. Trimming removed 6 bases from V and 3 bases from J; junction bases left unmatched: 7. The CDR3 spans 14 residues. CDR1 and CDR2 from the germline V gene are MNHEY and SVGAGI. This CDR3 is CASSRGQAFYEQYF. The CDR3 DNA reads TGTGCCAGCAGCCGGGGACAGGCCTTCTACGAGCAGTACTTC.

This clone was observed a handful of times. The chain combines TRBV5-4 with TRBJ2-1; perhaps TRBD2 as D (6 bases). This CDR3 contains 15 residues. Germline-derived CDR1 and CDR2 are SGHNT and YYREEE (reference sequence). Trimming took 5 bases from V and 2 from J, leaving 14 bases between them. In DNA, the CDR3 is TGTGCCAGCAGTCGGGGGTGGGGAACCTACAATGAGCAGTTCTTC. The encoded protein is CASSRGWGTYNEQFF.

This clone came up a few times. This chain uses TRBV5-1 with TRBJ2-2, with a tentative D call TRBD2 (5 bases). V was clipped by 6 bases and J by 2 bases, with 8 bases between them. Germline V gene sequence: CDR1 SGHRS, CDR2 YFSETQ. This CDR3 region has 13 residues. The CDR3: CASKADNTGELFF. CDR3 DNA: TGCGCCAGCAAAGCGGATAACACCGGGGAGCTGTTTTTT.

The rearrangement joins TRBV27 to TRBJ1-1; D is undetermined. The CDR3 sequence is 13 residues long. The germline V gene encodes CDR1 MNHEY and CDR2 SMNVEV (reference sequence). The V end was cut by 7 bases, the J end by 0 bases, with 9 bases between. The CDR3 nucleotides are TGTGCCAGCAAAGGCACCTTGAACACTGAAGCTTTCTTT. Protein: CASKGTLNTEAFF.